The sequence of this TCR beta chain was determined in a study of T cell responses to AZD1222 COVID-19 vaccine. The protocol was immunoSEQ multiplex PCR, while the TCRdb copy is restricted to in-frame clones and leaves out a portion. The sample contains around 150,000 clones, 70% to 90% of which appear only once. V lost 4 bases and J lost 3; bases outside the gene matches: 14. The CDR3 is 17 residues long. CDR1 and CDR2 from the germline V gene are MDHEN and SYDVKM. This sample comprised peripheral blood, obtained on day 0 of AZD1222 vaccination. The TCR sequence derives from an adult in good health. The V gene is TRBV28, the J gene TRBJ2-7; 8 bases line up with TRBD2. The CDR3: CASSSPLVAGLFYEQYF. CDR3 DNA sequence: TGTGCCAGCAGTTCACCCTTAGTAGCGGGACTGTTCTACGAGCAGTACTTC.